This T cell receptor beta chain was sequenced for a study of somatic mutations in cytotoxic T cells in rheumatoid arthritis. Study-level background: Flow sorting yielded some V beta antibody-stained T-cell populations at nearly 100% purity, among them V beta1+ cells sequenced for TCRB. Study-level results: Clonality measured in CD8+ T cells did not differ significantly between rheumatoid arthritis patients and age-matched healthy controls. In rheumatoid arthritis patients, unlike healthy controls, CD8+ clonality rose with age.

To note about this clone: Its antigen remains unknown.

Germline loops: CDR1 SEHNR, CDR2 FQNEAQ (reference sequence). Trimming at V came to 5 bases and at J to 3 bases, leaving 7 bases not matched to a gene. CDR3 length: 15 amino acids. This table comes from immunoSEQ multiplex PCR, and its TCRdb copy is limited to in-frame clones, with some not included. The sample includes about 30,000 clones, around 83% of them seen just once. Sample: CD8+ T cells sorted from blood. This sequence originates from an adult with rheumatoid arthritis. The chain recombines TRBV7-9 with TRBJ2-7, with 10 positions matching TRBD2. For the CDR3, the DNA is TGTGCCAGCAGCCAAAGCGGGAGGGCCCGCTACGAGCAGTACTTC. This translates into CASSQSGRARYEQYF.